These T cell receptor beta chains were read from a single sample in a study of blood T cells in healthy people across ages. TCRdb recomputed calls from the 5' RACE reads with MiXCR, one row per CDR3 protein. The sample includes approximately 1.5 million distinct CDR3 sequences, approximately 39% seen only once; the top ten take around 4%. Source material: blood. The receptors originated from a woman between 18 and 29 years old in good health. CDR3s include the opening cysteine and the closing phenylalanine or tryptophan. The D gene is left open where the match is weak. Only part of the rows carry a size: once, few, many, or a class if the clone is expanded.

few,TRBV12-3/TRBV12-4,-,TRBJ1-4,TGTGCCAGCAGTTTCAGGGGAGAACTGTTTTTT,CASSFRGELFF
-,TRBV11-2,-,TRBJ2-7,TGTGCCAGCAGCTTATGGGACCGCAGTGAGTACGAGCAGTACTTC,CASSLWDRSEYEQYF
many,TRBV6-2/TRBV6-3,TRBD1,TRBJ2-7,TGTGCCAGCAGTTACGGTGGGACAGCATCCTACGAGCAGTACTTC,CASSYGGTASYEQYF
few,TRBV7-2,-,TRBJ1-2,TGTGCCAGCAGCTGGGGCCTAAACTATGGCTACACCTTC,CASSWGLNYGYTF
few,TRBV20-1,TRBD1,TRBJ1-4,TGCAGTGCTCCGCGACAGGGATTTAATGAAAAACTGTTTTTT,CSAPRQGFNEKLFF
-,TRBV6-5,-,TRBJ2-1,TGTGCCAGCTTTTTCAGGCCATCCTACAATGAGCAGTTCTTC,CASFFRPSYNEQFF
-,TRBV9,-,TRBJ2-7,TGTGCCGGCCGACCACTCTCCTCCTACAATGAGCAGTACTTC,CAGRPLSSYNEQYF
-,TRBV9,-,TRBJ2-3,TGTGCCAGCAGCGTCACGGACTGGTCCACAGATACGCAGTATTTT,CASSVTDWSTDTQYF
few,TRBV7-2,-,TRBJ2-3,TGTGCCAGCAGCTTAGACTTCGATACGCAGTATTTT,CASSLDFDTQYF
few,TRBV4-3,-,TRBJ1-2,TGCGCCAGCAGCCAAGACCCTTCTGGAGTCTATGGCTACACCTTC,CASSQDPSGVYGYTF
-,TRBV5-6,-,TRBJ2-7,TGTGCCAGCAGCTCGATGACCTACCGCATGGAGCAGTACTTC,CASSSMTYRMEQYF
-,TRBV27,TRBD1,TRBJ1-1,TGTGCCAGCAGTCCCTGGACAGGGATGGCTTTCTTT,CASSPWTGMAFF
-,TRBV7-9,-,TRBJ2-7,TGTACCAGCAGCTTACCAGGGGAAGGATTCGAGCAGTACTTC,CTSSLPGEGFEQYF
-,TRBV4-1,-,TRBJ1-1,TGCGCCAGCAGCCAAGGGTCCACCCCATTGATGAACACTGAAGCTTTCTTT,CASSQGSTPLMNTEAFF
-,TRBV6-5,TRBD2,TRBJ2-3,TGTGCCAGCAGTTACCAGACTAGCGCGAGTTCCACAGATACGCAGTATTTT,CASSYQTSASSTDTQYF
once,TRBV7-8,TRBD2,TRBJ2-2,TGTGCCAGCAGCTTAGGTTCGCGGGGGATCACCGGGGAGCTGTTTTTT,CASSLGSRGITGELFF
many,TRBV10-3,-,TRBJ2-1,TGTGCCATCAGATCCCCCTTAGGGAATGAGCAGTTCTTC,CAIRSPLGNEQFF
-,TRBV12-3/TRBV12-4,-,TRBJ2-1,TGTGCCAGCAGGGAGCCGGGGTCCTACAATGAGCAGTTCTTC,CASREPGSYNEQFF
-,TRBV28,-,TRBJ2-5,TGTGCCAGCACCTTTGTTTCGGGAAAGGTTAGTGAGCAGTACTTC,CASTFVSGKVSEQYF
-,TRBV29-1,TRBD2,TRBJ2-3,TGCAGCGTTGAACCTGGCGGGGGGGGAGATACGCAGTATTTT,CSVEPGGGGDTQYF
-,TRBV29-1,-,TRBJ2-1,TGCAACGCAGAAATACAAATTTCCTACAATGAGCAGTTCTTC,CNAEIQISYNEQFF
-,TRBV12-3/TRBV12-4,-,TRBJ2-7,TGTGCCAGTAGTTTAAGGGGATCCGACAATGAGCAGTACTTC,CASSLRGSDNEQYF
-,TRBV4-3,-,TRBJ2-1,TGCGCCAGCAGCCAAGATTTAGGAGGGATGAGGAACAATGAGCAGTTCTTC,CASSQDLGGMRNNEQFF
-,TRBV4-1,-,TRBJ1-5,TGCGCCAGCAGCCAAAGAGGGGGGGCCAGTAGCAATCAGCCCCAGCATTTT,CASSQRGGASSNQPQHF
-,TRBV20-1,TRBD2,TRBJ2-7,TGCAGTGCTAGAGATTGGGGAAGAGCGGGAGGATACGAGCAGTACTTC,CSARDWGRAGGYEQYF
few,TRBV20-1,-,TRBJ2-1,TGCAGTGCTAGAGGAGGCCAGGGAATCTATGAGCAGTTCTTC,CSARGGQGIYEQFF
-,TRBV24-1,-,TRBJ2-1,TGTGCCACCAGTGGCTGGGGTGGTGAGCAGTTCTTC,CATSGWGGEQFF
-,TRBV3-1,-,TRBJ2-7,TGTGCCAGCAGCAAGGGGGAGGGGGCGGCTCCTTCCTACAATGAGCAGTACTTC,CASSKGEGAAPSYNEQYF
-,TRBV15,-,TRBJ2-6,TGTGCCACCAGCAATTACAAATCTGGGGCCAACGTCCTGACTTTC,CATSNYKSGANVLTF
few,TRBV6-6,TRBD1,TRBJ1-1,TGTGCCAGCAGCGACAGGGAGGAAACTGAAGCTTTCTTT,CASSDREETEAFF
-,TRBV18,TRBD2,TRBJ2-7,TGTGCCAGCTCACCACCGTCCAGCGGGAGTGGGCCTAACGAGCAGTACTTC,CASSPPSSGSGPNEQYF
-,TRBV7-9,-,TRBJ2-7,TGTGCCAGCAGCTTGGCAGTGGGGGCTCAGGGATACGAGCAGTACTTC,CASSLAVGAQGYEQYF